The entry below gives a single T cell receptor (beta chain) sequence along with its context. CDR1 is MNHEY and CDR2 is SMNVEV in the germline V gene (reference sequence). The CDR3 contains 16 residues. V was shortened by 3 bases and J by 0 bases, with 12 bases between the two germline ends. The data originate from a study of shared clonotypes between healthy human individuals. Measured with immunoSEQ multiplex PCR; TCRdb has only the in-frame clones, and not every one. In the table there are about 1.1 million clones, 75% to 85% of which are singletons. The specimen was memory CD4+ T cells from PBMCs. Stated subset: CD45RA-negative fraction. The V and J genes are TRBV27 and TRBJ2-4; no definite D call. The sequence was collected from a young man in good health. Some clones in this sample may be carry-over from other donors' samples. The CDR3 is CASSFRALLAKNIQYF. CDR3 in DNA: TGTGCCAGCAGTTTTAGAGCGCTACTAGCCAAAAACATTCAGTACTTC.